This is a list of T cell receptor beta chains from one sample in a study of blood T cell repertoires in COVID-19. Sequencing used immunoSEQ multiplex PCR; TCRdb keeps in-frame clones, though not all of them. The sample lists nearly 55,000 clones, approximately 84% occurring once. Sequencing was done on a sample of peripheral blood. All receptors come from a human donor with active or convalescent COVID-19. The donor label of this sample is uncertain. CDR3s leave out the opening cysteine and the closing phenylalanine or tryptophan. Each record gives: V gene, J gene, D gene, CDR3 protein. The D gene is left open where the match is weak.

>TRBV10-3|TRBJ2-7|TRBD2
AISERREFDEQY
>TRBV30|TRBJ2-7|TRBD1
AWSKGTGSREQY
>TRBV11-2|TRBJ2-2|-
AGGHRVFSGELF
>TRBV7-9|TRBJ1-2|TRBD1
ASSLFRKTGVFSGSEDT
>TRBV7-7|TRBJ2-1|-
ASSPLYFDMKDEQF
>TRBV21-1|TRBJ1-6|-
ASKNEGQGASSPLH
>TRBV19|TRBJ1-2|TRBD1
ASSIEQGASGYT
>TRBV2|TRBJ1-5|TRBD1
ASGQGLINQPQH
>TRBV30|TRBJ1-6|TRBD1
ARRTGGVSPLH
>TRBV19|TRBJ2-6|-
ASRNQAPGANVLT
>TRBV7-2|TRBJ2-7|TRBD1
ASSPGQGTYEQY
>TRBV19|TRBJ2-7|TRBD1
ASRTSRTGNYEQY
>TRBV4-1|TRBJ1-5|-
ASSQDGGGGARQPQH
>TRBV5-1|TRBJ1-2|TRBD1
ASSRTGAVEEAT
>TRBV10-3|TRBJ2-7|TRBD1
AISEVQRGREQY
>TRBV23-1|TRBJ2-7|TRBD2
ASSQSGTSGRGIYEQY
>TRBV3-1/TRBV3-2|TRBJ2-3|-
ASRGPGNTQY
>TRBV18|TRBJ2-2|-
ASSPTRAGANTGELF
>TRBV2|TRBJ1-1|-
ASSEFVTLEAF
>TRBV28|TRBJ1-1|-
ASSFGLRGTEAF
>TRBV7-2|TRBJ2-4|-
ASSLDYGTGNIQY
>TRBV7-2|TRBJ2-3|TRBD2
ASSLALAGVSTDTQY
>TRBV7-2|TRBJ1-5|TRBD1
ASSLVTGGTNQPQH
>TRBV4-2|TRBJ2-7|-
ASSQERPDQDEQY
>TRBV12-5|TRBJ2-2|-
ASGPPDGATGELF
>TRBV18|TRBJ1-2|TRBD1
ASSLDRGYGYT
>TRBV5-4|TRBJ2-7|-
ASSPRGTGSSYEQY
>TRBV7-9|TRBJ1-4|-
ASSPGQLNEKLF
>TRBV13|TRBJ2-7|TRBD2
ASSLSGSGSSYEQY
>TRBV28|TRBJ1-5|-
ASTLGPRGPQH